This T cell receptor (beta chain) appears in the sequencing data of a study of OX40 agonist ivuxolimab in advanced cancers. Study-wide results and caveats: Several nonresponders also turned out to have low normalized T-cell clonal expansion. Averaging showed that CD8+ T cells had more expanded clones than CD4+ did.

The assay was immunoSEQ multiplex PCR, and TCRdb's table has in-frame clones only and misses some. This table has nearly 85,000 clones, roughly 85% appearing once. Remarks on this clone: Its antigen is as yet unknown.

This CDR3 region has 13 residues. V gave up 4 bases and J gave up 2 bases, with 11 bases separating them. Germline V CDR1 and CDR2: GTSNPN, SVGIG (reference sequence). The chain recombines TRBV30 with TRBJ1-2; no definite D call. This TCR came from an adult with an advanced solid tumor such as melanoma, head and neck, liver or kidney cancer. The sample consisted of CD4+ or CD8+ T cells sorted from blood, taken in a trial of the OX40 agonist ivuxolimab. The CDR3 spells CAWKIPENYGYTF. CDR3 DNA sequence: TGTGCCTGGAAGATTCCCGAGAACTATGGCTACACCTTC.